A single T cell receptor beta chain is shown here with its context. The sample holds a few counts of this clone. Its antigen remains unidentified. Base qualities were left out, and no much larger clone turns up one base away. This sample is drawn from a study of beta chain features in type 1 diabetes (dated by TCRdb to 2016 to 2019). Background for the entire study: Patients and healthy donors did not differ in mean age, gender distribution, total cell number or subset yield. Across all samples, around 100 million sorted cells were examined, and cell number per subset correlated strongly with RNA yield. The study compared TCRB repertoires of sorted circulating CD4+ T cell subsets between recently diagnosed type 1 diabetes patients and matched healthy donors. Whereas all 30 or so donors provided naive and central memory subsets, regulatory and stem cell-like memory subsets were isolated from just 8 patients and about eight healthy donors.

For CDR1 and CDR2, the germline V gene lists SGDLS and YYNGEE. Inclusive of the bounding cysteine and phenylalanine, the CDR3 is 16 residues long. The retained sequence is limited to the CDR3, 48 bases, with the frame set at the first base. Unmatched junction bases come to 9, with V trimmed by 4 bases and J by 0 bases. Each donor gave one peripheral blood draw, averaging approximately 0.12 L, which was collected into heparinised tubes. A BD FACSAria II and a panel including CD45RO, CCR7, CD25, CD127, CD95 and CD27 were used to sort naive, central memory, regulatory and stem cell-like memory CD4+ T cells. All sorted populations exceeded 95% purity. Right away, PBMCs were isolated by Lymphoprep density gradient centrifugation and were stained directly, with no culture step. Samples were stained and sorted in pairs, with one healthy donor and one patient per experiment, so that batch effects were minimized.

The research as a whole found: Shorter templates might be favored by PCR, yet because patient and control samples were amplified and corrected together, any such skew would affect both groups equally. Type 1 diabetes patients showed a moderate but significant shortening of TCRB CDR3 length in all four CD4+ subsets. Naive, central memory and regulatory TCRB repertoires appeared to be more alike among patients than among healthy donors. HLA sub-analyses involved small numbers of individuals, so any influence of HLA type on TCRB rearrangement remained unresolved. Patients with type 1 diabetes made fewer insertions and deleted more nucleotides at VDJ recombination sites, implying thymic rearrangement abnormalities. Because cDNA was sequenced instead of genomic DNA, activated cells with high expression could be over-represented, although the groups did not differ in activation or CD3 levels.

The entire amount of isolated RNA was reverse transcribed using the High Capacity cDNA Reverse Transcription Kit, so the sequenced TCRB transcripts were expressed ones. Deep immunoSEQ sequencing was applied to naive, central memory and regulatory T cell samples, giving an average of around 4 million total reads per sample. Sorted cells were lysed in RLT buffer and RNA was extracted with DNase-treated RNeasy Micro or Mini kits, depending on cell number. Each cell subset was processed on its own to prevent cross-contamination, while patient and healthy donor samples were processed together. TCRB sequences were amplified from cDNA with the immunoSEQ multiplex PCR, producing 87-bp fragments spanning the CDR3 region. Amplicons were sequenced on the Illumina HiSeq platform. The source study handled its data this way. PCR bias was corrected computationally using synthetic template baselines, and reads within Hamming distance 2 were collapsed, with unmergeable singletons discarded. Reads were aligned against IMGT to assign V, D and J genes, CDR3 length and insertions or deletions at six rearrangement sites. Clonotype counts were normalized to sorted cell number within each subset before computing true diversity and Gini coefficients with the tcR R package. Repertoire sharing was quantified using the overlap coefficient calculated on TCRB nucleotide sequences. TCRdb limited this immuneACCESS table to in-frame rearrangements with V and J called. A share of clones is missing; checked studies link under half to unresolved V genes, and the rest is unexplained. V, J and clone size are those of that table, while D and trimming were read from the DNA. Recorded for this sample are about 340,000 clones; around 8.5% of them occurred a single time. Of the sample, less than 1.2% falls within the top ten clones.

Sequenced sample: central memory CD4+ T cells from blood. The chain was built from TRBV9 and TRBJ2-5; 7 nucleotides in the junction match TRBD1. This receptor was obtained from a man aged 25-45 years with type 1 diabetes. The nucleotides are TGTGCCAGCAGCCCGCAGACAGGGAAGTACCAAGAGACCCAGTACTTC. It codes for CASSPQTGKYQETQYF.